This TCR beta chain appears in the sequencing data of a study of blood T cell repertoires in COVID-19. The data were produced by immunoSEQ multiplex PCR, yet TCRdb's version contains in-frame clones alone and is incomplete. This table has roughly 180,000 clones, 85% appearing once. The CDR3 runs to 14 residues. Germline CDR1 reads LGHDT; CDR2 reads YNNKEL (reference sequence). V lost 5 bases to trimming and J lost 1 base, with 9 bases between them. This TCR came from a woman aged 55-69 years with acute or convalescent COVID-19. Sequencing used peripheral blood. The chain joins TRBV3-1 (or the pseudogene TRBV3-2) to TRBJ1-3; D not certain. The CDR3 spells CASSSTGSGNTIYF. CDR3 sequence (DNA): TGTGCCAGCAGCTCTACCGGTTCTGGAAACACCATATATTTT.